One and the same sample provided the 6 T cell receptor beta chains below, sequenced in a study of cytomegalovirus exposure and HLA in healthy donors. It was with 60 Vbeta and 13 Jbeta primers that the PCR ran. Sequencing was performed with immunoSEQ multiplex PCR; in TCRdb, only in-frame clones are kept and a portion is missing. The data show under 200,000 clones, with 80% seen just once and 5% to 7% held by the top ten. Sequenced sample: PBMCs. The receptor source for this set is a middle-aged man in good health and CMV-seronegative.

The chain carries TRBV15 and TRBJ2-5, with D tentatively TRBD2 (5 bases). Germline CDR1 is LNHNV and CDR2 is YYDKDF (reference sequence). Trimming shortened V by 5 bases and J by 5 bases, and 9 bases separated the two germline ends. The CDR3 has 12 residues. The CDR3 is CATSGRRETQYF. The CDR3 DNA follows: TGTGCCACCAGCGGGAGAAGGGAGACCCAGTACTTC.

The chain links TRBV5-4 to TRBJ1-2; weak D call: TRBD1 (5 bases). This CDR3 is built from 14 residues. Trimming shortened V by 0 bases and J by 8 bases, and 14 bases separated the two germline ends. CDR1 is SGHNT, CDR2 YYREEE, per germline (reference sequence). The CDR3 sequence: CASSLATGGRGYTF. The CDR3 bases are TGTGCCAGCAGCTTGGCCACCGGGGGAAGGGGCTACACCTTC. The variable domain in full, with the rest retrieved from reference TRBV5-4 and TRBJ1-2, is ETGVTQSPTHLIKTRGQQVTLRCSSQSGHNTVSWYQQALGQGPQFIFQYYREEENGRGNFPPRFSGLQFPNYSSELNVNALELDDSALYLCASSLATGGRGYTFGSGTRLTVV.

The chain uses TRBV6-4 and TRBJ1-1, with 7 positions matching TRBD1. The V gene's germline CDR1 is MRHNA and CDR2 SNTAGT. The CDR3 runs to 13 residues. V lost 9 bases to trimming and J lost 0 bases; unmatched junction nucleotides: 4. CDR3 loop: CARGQFMNTEAFF. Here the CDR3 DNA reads TGTGCCAGGGGACAGTTCATGAACACTGAAGCTTTCTTT.

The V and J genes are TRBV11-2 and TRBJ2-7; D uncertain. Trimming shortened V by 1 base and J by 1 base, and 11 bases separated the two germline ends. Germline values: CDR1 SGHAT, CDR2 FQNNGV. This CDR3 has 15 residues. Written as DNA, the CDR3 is TGTGCCAGCAGCTTAGTCTTCGTAGTTTCCTACGAGCAGTACTTC. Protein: CASSLVFVVSYEQYF.

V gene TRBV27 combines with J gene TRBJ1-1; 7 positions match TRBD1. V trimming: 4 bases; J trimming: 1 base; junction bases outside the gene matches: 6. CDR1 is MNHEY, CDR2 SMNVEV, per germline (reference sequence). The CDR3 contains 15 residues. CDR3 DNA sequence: TGTGCCAGCAGTTGGCTGGGGACAGAGAACACTGAAGCTTTCTTT. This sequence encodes CASSWLGTENTEAFF.

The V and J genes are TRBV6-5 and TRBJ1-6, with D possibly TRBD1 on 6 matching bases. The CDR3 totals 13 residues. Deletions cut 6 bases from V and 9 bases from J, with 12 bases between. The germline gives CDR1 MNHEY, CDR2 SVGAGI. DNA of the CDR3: TGTGCCAGCAGACGATCGACAGGTTCACCCCTCCACTTT. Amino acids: CASRRSTGSPLHF.